The sequence of this TCR beta chain was determined in a study of OX40 agonist ivuxolimab in advanced cancers. Overall study results and limits: Low normalized T-cell clonal expansion was additionally recorded for some nonresponders.

Using immunoSEQ multiplex PCR, the repertoire was profiled, and TCRdb retains in-frame clones only, with some absent. Of tens of thousands of clones listed, roughly 94% are singletons. With respect to this clone: The antigen is unknown.

Baseline, cycle 4 day 1, and cycle 7 day 1 were the blood sampling points. The input for sequencing was CD4+ or CD8+ T cells sorted from blood, taken in a trial of the OX40 agonist ivuxolimab. The clonotype originates from an adult with an advanced solid tumor such as melanoma, head and neck, liver or kidney cancer.

CDR3 protein: CATRDRGLGNTIYF. The DNA for the CDR3 is TGTGCCACCAGGGACAGGGGCCTAGGAAACACCATATATTTT. V is TRBV19 and J is TRBJ1-3, with 10 bases that match TRBD1. Germline CDR1 LNHDA, CDR2 SQIVND (reference sequence). The CDR3 totals 14 residues. J gave up 4 bases and V 10 bases, and 7 bases lay outside the gene matches.